A selection of T cell receptor beta chains follows, all from one sample in a study of CD8 T cells in Susac syndrome. Each CDR3 protein is one row after TCRdb ran MiXCR on the immunoSEQ multiplex PCR reads. Of 250,000 to 300,000 distinct CDR3 sequences listed, about 85% are singletons. The specimen sequenced was CD8+ T cells from PBMCs. These receptors all stem from a human donor with multiple sclerosis. Each CDR3 is given with its conserved first and last residue. The D gene is left open where the match is weak. Clone size is shown for a subset of rows, as once, few, many or a class of expanded clone.

CDR3	DNA	D	length	V	J	size
CASSESVTGEYEQYF	TGTGCCAGCAGTGAAAGTGTGACGGGAGAATATGAGCAGTACTTC	.	15	TRBV6-1	TRBJ2-7	.
CASSRFDSNYGYTF	TGCGCCAGCAGCCGGTTTGACAGCAACTATGGCTACACCTTC	.	14	TRBV4-1	TRBJ1-2	.
CSARDYRSVELFF	TGCAGTGCTAGAGATTATCGGTCCGTGGAGCTGTTTTTT	.	13	TRBV20-1	TRBJ2-2	.
CSARTGQAFFGENIQYF	TGCAGTGCTAGGACAGGCCAGGCGTTCTTCGGTGAAAACATTCAGTACTTC	.	17	TRBV20-1	TRBJ2-4	.
CASSRQGSYQPQHF	TGTGCCAGCAGTCGACAGGGGAGTTACCAGCCCCAGCATTTT	TRBD1	14	TRBV27	TRBJ1-5	.
CASRQGAGAFF	TGTGCCAGCAGACAGGGGGCAGGAGCTTTCTTT	TRBD1	11	TRBV28	TRBJ1-1	.
CSALAGIYEQYF	TGCAGCGCCCTAGCGGGAATCTACGAGCAGTACTTC	TRBD2	12	TRBV29-1	TRBJ2-7	.
CASSIFGPGTEAFF	TGCGCCAGCAGCATCTTCGGACCTGGCACTGAAGCTTTCTTT	.	14	TRBV5-1	TRBJ1-1	once
CASSDPGQKNTEAFF	TGTGCCAGCAGTGATCCGGGACAGAAGAACACTGAAGCTTTCTTT	TRBD1	15	TRBV6-1	TRBJ1-1	.
CASSLVGGTGNNQPQHF	TGTGCCAGCAGCTTAGTGGGGGGGACAGGAAACAATCAGCCCCAGCATTTT	TRBD1	17	TRBV7-8	TRBJ1-5	.
CSARDPDRFHEQYF	TGCAGTGCTAGAGACCCGGACAGGTTCCACGAGCAGTACTTC	TRBD1	14	TRBV20-1	TRBJ2-7	.
CASSDVAGEGYEQYF	TGTGCCAGCAGTGACGTAGCGGGGGAGGGATACGAGCAGTACTTC	TRBD2	15	TRBV27	TRBJ2-7	.
CASSLVTDNMNTEAFF	TGTGCCAGCAGCCTGGTGACAGACAACATGAACACTGAAGCTTTCTTT	.	16	TRBV4-2	TRBJ1-1	.
CASSVGGGNTIYF	TGTGCCAGCAGCGTTGGGGGTGGAAACACCATATATTTT	.	13	TRBV9	TRBJ1-3	.
CASSFGPGNEQFF	TGTGCCAGTAGCTTTGGACCTGGAAATGAGCAGTTCTTC	.	13	TRBV19	TRBJ2-1	.
CASSLGTGANTGELFF	TGTGCCAGCAGTCTCGGGACAGGAGCGAACACCGGGGAGCTGTTTTTT	TRBD1	16	TRBV27	TRBJ2-2	.
CASCTGTSGANEQFF	TGTGCCAGCTGTACCGGGACTAGCGGTGCCAATGAGCAGTTCTTC	TRBD2	15	TRBV27	TRBJ2-1	.
CASLGGSSYEQYF	TGTGCCAGCTTAGGGGGCTCTTCCTACGAGCAGTACTTC	TRBD1	13	TRBV12-3/TRBV12-4	TRBJ2-7	.
CASSLETAYGYTF	TGTGCCAGCAGTTTAGAGACAGCCTATGGCTACACCTTC	.	13	TRBV12-3/TRBV12-4	TRBJ1-2	few
CASSRKGRANEQFF	TGTGCCAGCAGCCGGAAGGGACGGGCCAATGAGCAGTTCTTC	.	14	TRBV3-1	TRBJ2-1	.
CASSLSPIYEQYF	TGTGCCAGCAGTTTATCGCCGATTTACGAGCAGTACTTC	.	13	TRBV27	TRBJ2-7	.
CAITSGLRTDTQYF	TGTGCCATTACCTCAGGGTTACGCACAGATACGCAGTATTTT	.	14	TRBV28	TRBJ2-3	once
CASRERTRATNEKLFF	TGTGCCAGCAGGGAGAGGACACGGGCAACTAATGAAAAACTGTTTTTT	.	16	TRBV27	TRBJ1-4	.
CSARGQSGFPTPYYNEQFF	TGCAGTGCTAGAGGCCAGAGCGGGTTCCCCACTCCTTACTACAATGAGCAGTTCTTC	.	19	TRBV20-1	TRBJ2-1	.
CAISESGSSTDTQYF	TGTGCCATCAGTGAGTCTGGATCTAGCACAGATACGCAGTATTTT	.	15	TRBV10-3	TRBJ2-3	once
CASRHFGTGGTEAFF	TGTGCCAGCAGACATTTCGGGACAGGGGGCACTGAAGCTTTCTTT	TRBD1	15	TRBV3-1	TRBJ1-1	.
CASSLSGSTRNEQFF	TGTGCCAGCAGTTTAAGCGGGAGTACCAGGAATGAGCAGTTCTTC	TRBD2	15	TRBV27	TRBJ2-1	.
CASSQDIGYNEQFF	TGCGCCAGCAGCCAAGATATAGGTTACAATGAGCAGTTCTTC	.	14	TRBV4-1	TRBJ2-1	.